This entry lists 22 T cell receptor beta chains sequenced from one sample in a study of monozygotic twins with inflammatory bowel disease. TCRdb reanalyzed the 5' RACE reads, giving one entry per CDR3 protein sequence and no DNA. Reported are around 380,000 distinct CDR3 sequences; the ten largest clones contain roughly 2.5%. Sequencing used blood. The receptor source for this set is a human donor with ulcerative colitis or Crohn's disease, or a healthy co-twin of an affected twin (not recorded which).

The genes are TRBV15 and TRBJ2-5; the D gene TCRdb calls, TRBD1, cannot be checked with no DNA. CDR1 and CDR2 from the germline V gene are LNHNV and YYDKDF (reference sequence). CDR3 length: 15 amino acids. CDR3 sequence: CATSRVSRVKETQYF.

V is TRBV5-5 and J is TRBJ2-1; lacking DNA, the TRBD1 call made by TCRdb goes unchecked. The CDR3 contains 14 residues. Germline V lookup: CDR1 SGHKS, CDR2 YYEKEE (reference sequence). The CDR3 spells CASSLSVGGNEQFF.

This chain links TRBV5-1 with TRBJ2-2. Germline CDR1 reads SGHRS; CDR2 reads YFSETQ. The CDR3 sequence is 16 residues long. The CDR3 here is CASSFRPTSNTGELFF. The full variable domain, completed using reference TRBV5-1 and TRBJ2-2, is KAGVTQTPRYLIKTRGQQVTLSCSPISGHRSVSWYQQTPGQGLQFLFEYFSETQRNKGNFPGRFSGRQFSNSRSEMNVSTLELGDSALYLCASSFRPTSNTGELFFGEGSRLTVL.

This chain connects TRBV19 to TRBJ2-3. The CDR3 runs 13 residues. Germline assignment: CDR1 LNHDA and CDR2 SQIVND (reference sequence). CDR3 amino acids: CASATGFTDTQYF. The full variable domain, completed using reference TRBV19 and TRBJ2-3, is DGGITQSPKYLFRKEGQNVTLSCEQNLNHDAMYWYRQDPGQGLRLIYYSQIVNDFQKGDIAEGYSVSREKKESFPLTVTSAQKNPTAFYLCASATGFTDTQYFGPGTRLTVL.

The chain combines TRBV3-1 with TRBJ2-3; TCRdb returns TRBD2, unconfirmable since there is no DNA. CDR3 size: 18 residues. CDR1 LGHDT and CDR2 YNNKEL come from the germline V gene (reference sequence). CDR3 region: CASSPTGEAGGNTDTQYF.

This chain joins TRBV18 and TRBJ2-1. The germline V gene has CDR1 KGHSH and CDR2 LQKENI. This CDR3 is built from 16 residues. The CDR3 loop is CASSPSLVGVYNEQFF.

The chain uses TRBV5-4 and TRBJ2-7; TCRdb's D call, TRBD1, is unchecked because there is no DNA. The CDR3 has 19 amino acids. Germline V gives CDR1 SGHNT, CDR2 YYREEE (reference sequence). This chain's CDR3 is CASSFFYTRQSIISYEQYF.

The rearrangement joins TRBV20-1 to TRBJ2-2; TCRdb proposes TRBD2, but this gene call is untestable without DNA. Germline V CDR1 and CDR2: DFQATT, SNEGSKA (reference sequence). The CDR3 has 13 amino acids. This CDR3 is CSAPPRATGELFF.

The CDR3 region is CASKSGSPYNEQFF. The chain combines TRBV25-1 with TRBJ2-1. Looked up from germline, CDR1 is MGHDK and CDR2 is SYGVNS. The CDR3 covers 14 residues.

The chain joins TRBV29-1 to TRBJ1-1. Germline V gene sequence: CDR1 SQVTM, CDR2 ANQGSEA. The CDR3 covers 11 residues. This CDR3 is CSAGEGREAFF.

The rearrangement joins TRBV6-2 or TRBV6-3 to TRBJ1-1. The germline gives CDR1 MNHEY, CDR2 SVGEGT. The CDR3 is 14 amino acids. CDR3 residues: CASHTAAQDTEAFF.

The rearrangement joins TRBV3-1 to TRBJ2-2; TCRdb's assignment of TRBD2 cannot be checked, as there is no DNA. The CDR3 has 17 residues. The V gene's germline CDR1 is LGHDT and CDR2 YNNKEL (reference sequence). The CDR3 loop reads CASSHTGTALNTGELFF.

This chain uses TRBV29-1 with TRBJ2-1; TCRdb gives TRBD2 as the D gene, but with no DNA this cannot be confirmed. CDR3 length: 16 residues. CDR1 SQVTM and CDR2 ANQGSEA come from the germline V gene. CDR3 sequence reads: CSYPVPDPVSYNEQFF.

CDR3 sequence: CASSQEGRTGQETQYF. This chain links TRBV4-1 with TRBJ2-5; the D call of TRBD1 rests on TCRdb alone, since no DNA is present to check it. The germline V gene has CDR1 MGHRA and CDR2 YSYEKL. The CDR3 covers 16 residues.

The chain combines TRBV5-1 with TRBJ2-2. Germline CDR1 and CDR2: SGHRS and YFSETQ. The length of the CDR3 is 13 residues. CDR3 amino acids: CATAMDFTGELFF.

The V call is TRBV5-4, the J call TRBJ2-3; TCRdb's D gene call, TRBD1, goes unchecked for lack of DNA. Per the germline V gene, CDR1 is SGHNT and CDR2 is YYREEE (reference sequence). The CDR3 consists of 19 residues. The CDR3 is CASSSPGLANPASTDTQYF.

J is TRBJ1-1 and V is TRBV29-1. CDR3 length equals 13 residues. Germline V gives CDR1 SQVTM, CDR2 ANQGSEA. The CDR3 spells CSVAFRSNTEAFF.

V and J are TRBV20-1 and TRBJ1-1. The CDR3 sequence is 13 residues long. Germline assignment: CDR1 DFQATT and CDR2 SNEGSKA (reference sequence). CDR3 amino acids: CSASQTANTEAFF.

This chain joins TRBV7-2 and TRBJ2-5. The V gene's germline CDR1 is SGHTA and CDR2 FQGNSA. This CDR3 has 11 residues. This CDR3 reads CASSLGKTQYF.

The CDR3 protein is CASRRGSNQPQHF. V usage is TRBV6-2 or TRBV6-3 and J usage is TRBJ1-5; TCRdb gives TRBD1 as the D gene, but with no DNA this cannot be confirmed. There are 13 residues in the CDR3. Per the germline V gene, CDR1 is MNHEY and CDR2 is SVGEGT.

The J gene is TRBJ2-7, the V gene TRBV7-2; TCRdb calls TRBD2, which cannot be checked without DNA. This CDR3 is built from 16 residues. Germline V gene data show CDR1 as SGHTA and CDR2 as FQGNSA. CDR3 in amino acids: CASSVGSGIYPYEQYF.

The rearrangement uses TRBV14 and TRBJ2-1; as DNA is missing, the TRBD2 call by TCRdb cannot be tested. The CDR3 has 17 residues. CDR1 SGHDN and CDR2 FVKESK come from the germline V gene. CDR3 sequence: CASSHPKRLAGRDEQFF.